Following are 30 T cell receptor beta chains from one sample sequenced in a study of cytomegalovirus exposure and HLA in healthy donors. The primer mix had 60 Vbeta and 13 Jbeta primers. Sequencing was performed with immunoSEQ multiplex PCR; in TCRdb, only in-frame clones are kept and a portion is missing. The top ten clones hold 0.5% to 0.85% of a sample with 120,000 to 150,000 clones, about 75% of them seen once. Sequencing input: PBMCs. The receptors were sampled from a male donor in good health and CMV-seronegative.

This chain uses TRBV2 with TRBJ1-3; TRBD1 matches 10 bases. Unmatched junction bases numbered 8, after V lost 7 bases and J lost 2 bases. The CDR3 loop spans 16 amino acids. Per germline, CDR1 SNHLY and CDR2 FYNNEI. CDR3 residues: CASTPGQGIAGNTIYF. The CDR3, as DNA: TGTGCCAGCACACCGGGACAGGGGATTGCTGGAAACACCATATATTTT.

This clone came up once. J is TRBJ2-1 and V is TRBV6-6; no definite D call. CDR1 and CDR2 from the germline V gene are MNHNY and SVGAGI (reference sequence). This CDR3 is 16 amino acids long. V dropped 2 bases and J dropped 6 bases, with 17 bases sitting between them. The CDR3 loop reads CASSYGPPNWSNEQFF. Here the CDR3 DNA reads TGTGCCAGCAGTTACGGTCCGCCTAATTGGAGCAATGAGCAGTTCTTC.

This chain connects TRBV19 to TRBJ1-2, with D tentatively TRBD1 (6 bases). Trimming removed 5 bases at V and 0 bases at J, with 16 bases between. The CDR3 covers 16 residues. CDR1 is LNHDA, CDR2 SQIVND, per germline (reference sequence). The CDR3 nucleotides are TGTGCCAGTAGTTTAAACCGGGACACATCTAACTATGGCTACACCTTC. Translating gives CASSLNRDTSNYGYTF.

The V and J genes are TRBV21-1 and TRBJ1-2; the table's D call of TRBD1 was not tested on the DNA. TRBV21-1 counts as a pseudogene. This CDR3 is built from 16 residues. DNA of the CDR3: TGTGCCAGCAGCAATATGAGCCGGACAGACAACTATGGCTACACCTTC. This sequence encodes CASSNMSRTDNYGYTF.

The genes are TRBV28 and TRBJ1-5; weak D call: TRBD1 (5 bases). CDR1 and CDR2 (germline): MDHEN, SYDVKM. This CDR3 contains 14 residues. V shed 7 bases and J shed 1 base, with 11 bases lying between them. The CDR3 DNA reads TGTGCCAGCATACGACAGCCGAGCAATCAGCCCCAGCATTTT. Encoded protein: CASIRQPSNQPQHF.

This clone has just one count. This chain joins TRBV29-1 and TRBJ2-2; maybe TRBD2 (6 bases). Germline CDR1 SQVTM, CDR2 ANQGSEA. The germline V and J ends were trimmed by 6 bases and 1 base, with 12 bases remaining between them. The CDR3 runs to 14 residues. CDR3 DNA: TGCAGCGTCGGACGACTAGTGAACACCGGGGAGCTGTTTTTT. This encodes CSVGRLVNTGELFF.

This chain joins TRBV27 and TRBJ2-3; no firm D call. Germline V gene data show CDR1 as MNHEY and CDR2 as SMNVEV (reference sequence). V was cut by 3 bases and J by 4 bases, with 8 bases left in between. This CDR3 spans 13 amino acids. The CDR3 DNA sequence: TGTGCCAGCAGTTTCCAGTTCCCAGATACGCAGTATTTT. Translation gives CASSFQFPDTQYF.

The rearrangement uses TRBV2 and TRBJ2-1; 9 bases match TRBD2. V was clipped by 9 bases and J by 4 bases; unmatched bases: 7. The length of the CDR3 is 14 residues. Germline V gives CDR1 SNHLY, CDR2 FYNNEI. CDR3 in DNA: TGTGCCAGGTCCGAGACTAGCGGTTACAATGAGCAGTTCTTC. Protein sequence: CARSETSGYNEQFF.

This chain links TRBV19 with TRBJ1-2, with D possibly matching TRBD1 (5 bases). The CDR3 spans 13 residues. Trimming shortened V by 3 bases and J by 6 bases, and 11 bases separated the two germline ends. CDR1 is LNHDA and CDR2 is SQIVND in the germline V gene (reference sequence). CDR3 DNA sequence: TGTGCCAGTAGTATTTGGCAGGGTAATGGCTACACCTTC. Translation: CASSIWQGNGYTF.

The V gene is TRBV18, the J gene TRBJ1-1, with D possibly matching TRBD1 (6 bases). V lost 3 bases, J lost 6 bases, and 11 bases lay in between. The CDR3 is made up of 13 amino acids. Germline V lookup: CDR1 KGHSH, CDR2 LQKENI. In DNA form, the CDR3 reads TGTGCCAGCTCACCGGACAGTTTCTCTGAAGCTTTCTTT. Encoded protein: CASSPDSFSEAFF. The variable domain in full, with the rest retrieved from reference TRBV18 and TRBJ1-1, is NAGVMQNPRHLVRRRGQEARLRCSPMKGHSHVYWYRQLPEEGLKFMVYLQKENIIDESGMPKERFSAEFPKEGPSILRIQQVVRGDSAAYFCASSPDSFSEAFFGQGTRLTVV.

This chain joins TRBV27 and TRBJ2-7, with TRBD2 matching 8 bases. This CDR3 has 16 residues. Germline CDR1 reads MNHEY; CDR2 reads SMNVEV (reference sequence). V gave up 6 bases and J gave up 1 base; unmatched junction bases: 11. CDR3 sequence reads: CASSKGVAGKSYEQYF. CDR3 nucleotides: TGTGCCAGCAGCAAAGGGGTAGCGGGAAAATCCTACGAGCAGTACTTC.

V is TRBV7-2 and J is TRBJ1-3; possible D gene TRBD1, 5 bases. The CDR3 has 13 residues. Between the trimmed V and J ends, which lost 6 bases and 1 base, there was a span of 7 bases. In germline, CDR1 is SGHTA, CDR2 FQGNSA. CDR3 nucleotides: TGTGCCAGCAGGCCAGGGTCTGGAAACACCATATATTTT. Its translation is CASRPGSGNTIYF. The whole variable domain, filled in from reference TRBV7-2 and TRBJ1-3, reads GAGVSQSPSNKVTEKGKDVELRCDPISGHTALYWYRQSLGQGLEFLIYFQGNSAPDKSGLPSDRFSAERTGGSVSTLTIQRTQQEDSAVYLCASRPGSGNTIYFGEGSWLTVV.

CDR3 residues: CASSPTTGEVYNEQFF. The CDR3 DNA sequence: TGCGCCAGCAGCCCCACGACAGGGGAGGTCTACAATGAGCAGTTCTTC. The V call is TRBV4-3, the J call TRBJ2-1; 8 bases agree with TRBD1. V lost 4 bases, J lost 3 bases, and 8 bases stayed unmatched. The CDR3 contains 16 residues. CDR1 and CDR2 from the germline V gene are LGHNA and YSLEER.

This chain connects TRBV10-3 to TRBJ2-1, with TRBD2 as a possible D gene (8 bases). Trimming removed 7 bases at V and 6 bases at J, with 19 bases between. Germline V gene data show CDR1 as ENHRY and CDR2 as SYGVKD. This CDR3 has 15 residues. The CDR3 DNA sequence: TGTGCCATCACCGGGGACAGCGGGAGCATCAATGAGCAGTTCTTC. Translation gives CAITGDSGSINEQFF.

The chain uses TRBV30 and TRBJ2-2; 7 positions agree with TRBD1. Trimming at V came to 0 bases and at J to 6 bases, leaving 1 base not matched to a gene. CDR3 size: 13 residues. Germline loops: CDR1 GTSNPN, CDR2 SVGIG (reference sequence). CDR3 residues: CAWSVGGPGELFF. CDR3 coding DNA: TGTGCCTGGAGTGTAGGGGGCCCCGGGGAGCTGTTTTTT.

V and J are TRBV18 and TRBJ2-2; TRBD2 matches at 8 bases. Per the germline V gene, CDR1 is KGHSH and CDR2 is LQKENI. J was trimmed by 3 bases and V by 2 bases; bases with no gene match: 8. The CDR3 extends over 17 amino acids. The CDR3 loop is CASSPMSGSPYTGELFF. CDR3 DNA sequence: TGTGCCAGCTCACCAATGAGCGGGAGCCCCTACACCGGGGAGCTGTTTTTT.

This clone was seen a handful of times. V is TRBV21-1 and J is TRBJ2-7; the table calls TRBD1, which could not be checked here. TRBV21-1 counts as a pseudogene. The CDR3 consists of 20 residues. Written as DNA, the CDR3 is TGTGCCAGCAGCAAAGCGCGGGGGGACAGGGTGCCCCTTAATTACTACGAGCAGTACTTC. Translating gives CASSKARGDRVPLNYYEQYF.

This chain connects TRBV27 to TRBJ2-5; 8 nucleotides line up with TRBD1. The DNA end favors TRBJ2-7, so the J call may be wrong. CDR1 and CDR2 from the germline V gene are MNHEY and SMNVEV (reference sequence). CDR3 length equals 14 residues. The CDR3 here is CASSIRGRGYEQYF. As DNA, the CDR3 is TGTGCCAGCAGTATCAGGGGGCGAGGCTACGAGCAGTACTTC.

The chain employs TRBV13 and TRBJ2-2, with a possible D match to TRBD1 (6 bases). V was cut by 5 bases and J by 4 bases, with 14 bases left in between. This CDR3 comprises 15 residues. Germline V gives CDR1 PRHDT, CDR2 FYEKMQ (reference sequence). DNA of the CDR3: TGTGCCAGCAGCCTCTCGGACAGTTCCACCGGGGAGCTGTTTTTT. This encodes CASSLSDSSTGELFF.

The rearrangement uses TRBV9 and TRBJ1-6; D possibly corresponds to TRBD1 (6 bases). The CDR3 is 15 amino acids. Deletions cut 3 bases from V and 7 bases from J, with 14 bases between. Germline V lookup: CDR1 SGDLS, CDR2 YYNGEE. The CDR3 reads CASSARQVGNSPLHF. The DNA of the CDR3 is TGTGCCAGCAGCGCCCGACAGGTGGGGAATTCACCCCTCCACTTT.

The chain couples TRBV6-1 to TRBJ2-7; TRBD1 matches at 9 bases. The CDR3 is made up of 14 amino acids. Trimming removed 7 bases from V and 2 bases from J; junction bases left unmatched: 6. Germline CDR1 and CDR2: MNHNS and SASEGT. CDR3 sequence (DNA): TGTGCCAGCATCCACCGGGACAGGGCCTACGAGCAGTACTTC. This sequence encodes CASIHRDRAYEQYF.

The chain joins TRBV9 to TRBJ2-5; D is perhaps TRBD1 (5 bases). The end of the DNA aligns better with TRBJ2-7, so the J call may be wrong. Per germline, CDR1 SGDLS and CDR2 YYNGEE. The CDR3 has 16 residues. In DNA form, the CDR3 reads TGTGCCAGCAGCGTCGATCCAGGGTCGATTTCCTACGAGCAGTACTTC. Amino acid sequence: CASSVDPGSISYEQYF.

This sequence joins TRBV19 and TRBJ1-2; TRBD1 might be the D (5 bases). CDR1 is LNHDA, CDR2 SQIVND, per germline (reference sequence). Trimming left V 6 bases short and J 6 bases short, with 8 bases between. CDR3 size: 11 residues. The chain's CDR3 is CASRLQDGYTF. As DNA, the CDR3 is TGTGCCAGTAGACTACAGGATGGCTACACCTTC.

This chain joins TRBV16 and TRBJ2-7, with 7 bases that match TRBD1. Trimming cost V 2 bases and J 0 bases; bases outside gene matches: 7. The V gene's germline CDR1 is KGHSY and CDR2 FQNENV. CDR3 length equals 16 residues. Here the CDR3 DNA reads TGTGCCAGCAGCCAAGGAAGACAGGGTCCCTCCTACGAGCAGTACTTC. It is translated as CASSQGRQGPSYEQYF.

The chain carries TRBV7-9 and TRBJ2-7, with TRBD2 as a possible D gene (5 bases). Trimming left V 5 bases short and J 3 bases short, with 11 bases between. The CDR3 contains 13 residues. Germline assignment: CDR1 SEHNR and CDR2 FQNEAQ (reference sequence). In DNA, the CDR3 is TGTGCCAGCAGCCTTTCAGCGGTCTACGAGCAGTACTTC. It codes for CASSLSAVYEQYF.

The V and J genes are TRBV4-3 and TRBJ1-2; unclear D gene. This CDR3 contains 16 residues. V was clipped by 0 bases and J by 4 bases, with 15 bases between them. CDR1 is LGHNA and CDR2 is YSLEER in the germline V gene. The CDR3 loop reads CASSQEGGSPSYGYTF. The CDR3 DNA sequence: TGCGCCAGCAGCCAAGAGGGAGGGTCCCCTTCCTATGGCTACACCTTC.

CDR3 in amino acids: CASSLISGGLQNIQYF. In DNA, the CDR3 is TGTGCCAGCAGCTTGATATCGGGGGGGCTCCAAAACATTCAGTACTTC. The rearrangement links TRBV5-8 to TRBJ2-4, with 8 bases aligning to TRBD2. The germline CDR1 and CDR2 sequences are SGHTS and YDEGEE. V gave up 1 base and J gave up 5 bases; unmatched junction bases: 8. CDR3 length: 16 amino acids.

V gene TRBV6-6 combines with J gene TRBJ1-2, with 7 bases identical to TRBD1. CDR1 and CDR2 from the germline V gene are MNHNY and SVGAGI (reference sequence). J was trimmed by 7 bases and V by 2 bases; bases with no gene match: 7. CDR3 size: 14 residues. The CDR3 nucleotides read TGTGCCAGCAGTTACGGAGAGGGGGCGGGTGGCTACACCTTC. It codes for CASSYGEGAGGYTF.

The chain recombines TRBV7-9 with TRBJ2-1, with 8 bases identical to TRBD2. The germline gives CDR1 SEHNR, CDR2 FQNEAQ (reference sequence). The CDR3 is 16 amino acids. Trimming removed 1 base from V and 7 bases from J; junction bases left unmatched: 9. CDR3 sequence reads: CASSLGGGLGENEQFF. CDR3 DNA sequence: TGTGCCAGCAGCTTAGGAGGGGGACTAGGGGAAAATGAGCAGTTCTTC.

This chain links TRBV6-5 with TRBJ1-3; D perhaps matches TRBD1 (5 bases). The germline V and J ends were trimmed by 6 bases and 2 bases, with 14 bases remaining between them. There are 15 residues in the CDR3. Looked up from germline, CDR1 is MNHEY and CDR2 is SVGAGI. This CDR3 reads CASRQTTGAGNTIYF. CDR3 bases: TGTGCCAGCAGGCAGACCACAGGTGCTGGAAACACCATATATTTT.